This entry lists 2 T cell receptor beta chains sequenced from one sample in a study of OX40 agonist ivuxolimab in advanced cancers. Assay used: immunoSEQ multiplex PCR; TCRdb lists only in-frame clones, some missing. The data hold 30,000 to 35,000 clones, with 80% to 85% observed a single time. The sample consisted of CD4+ or CD8+ T cells sorted from blood, taken in a trial of the OX40 agonist ivuxolimab. These receptors originate from an adult with an advanced solid tumor such as melanoma, head and neck, liver or kidney cancer.

V usage is TRBV2 and J usage is TRBJ2-2; TRBD2 matches at 13 bases. V shed 5 bases and J 4 bases; nucleotides not matched to a gene: 4. This CDR3 region has 16 residues. Germline-derived CDR1 and CDR2 are SNHLY and FYNNEI. The CDR3 loop reads CASSSTSGGSTGELFF. In DNA form, the CDR3 reads TGTGCCAGCAGTTCGACTAGCGGGGGGTCCACCGGGGAGCTGTTTTTT.

This chain joins TRBV6-5 and TRBJ2-3, with D tentatively TRBD1 (5 bases). This CDR3 has 14 amino acids. Trimming took off 7 bases at V and 1 base at J, with 12 bases between the two ends. CDR1 and CDR2 (germline): MNHEY, SVGAGI. The chain's CDR3 is CASTPSRGTDTQYF. CDR3 nucleotide sequence: TGTGCCAGCACCCCCAGCAGGGGCACAGATACGCAGTATTTT.